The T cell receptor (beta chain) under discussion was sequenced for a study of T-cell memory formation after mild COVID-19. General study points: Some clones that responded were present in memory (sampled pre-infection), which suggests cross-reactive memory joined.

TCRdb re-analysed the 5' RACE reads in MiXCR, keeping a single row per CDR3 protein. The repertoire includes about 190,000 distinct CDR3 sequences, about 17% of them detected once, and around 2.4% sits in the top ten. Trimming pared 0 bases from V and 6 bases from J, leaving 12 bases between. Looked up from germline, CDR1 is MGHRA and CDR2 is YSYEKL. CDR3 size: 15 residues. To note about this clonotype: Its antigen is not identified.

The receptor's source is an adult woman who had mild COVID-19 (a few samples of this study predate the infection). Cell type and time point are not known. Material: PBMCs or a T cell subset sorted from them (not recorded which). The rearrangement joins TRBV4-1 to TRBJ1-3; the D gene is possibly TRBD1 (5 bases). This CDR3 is CASSQEGAGSNTIYF. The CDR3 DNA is TGCGCCAGCAGCCAAGAAGGAGCAGGGTCAAACACCATATATTTT.